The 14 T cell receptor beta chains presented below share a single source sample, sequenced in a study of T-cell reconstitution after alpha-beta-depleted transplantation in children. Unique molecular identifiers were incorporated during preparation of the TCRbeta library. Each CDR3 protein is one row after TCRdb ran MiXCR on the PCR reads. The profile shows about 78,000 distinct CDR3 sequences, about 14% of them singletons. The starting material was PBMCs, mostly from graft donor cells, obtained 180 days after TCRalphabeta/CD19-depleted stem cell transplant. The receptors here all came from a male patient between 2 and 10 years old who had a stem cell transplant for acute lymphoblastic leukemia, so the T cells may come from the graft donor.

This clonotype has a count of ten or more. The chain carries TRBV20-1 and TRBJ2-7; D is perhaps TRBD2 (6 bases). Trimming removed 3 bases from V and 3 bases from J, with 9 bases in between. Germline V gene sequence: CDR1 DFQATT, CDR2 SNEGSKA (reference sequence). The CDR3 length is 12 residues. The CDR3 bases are TGCAGTGCTAGTGGAGGGGACTACGAGCAGTACTTC. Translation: CSASGGDYEQYF.

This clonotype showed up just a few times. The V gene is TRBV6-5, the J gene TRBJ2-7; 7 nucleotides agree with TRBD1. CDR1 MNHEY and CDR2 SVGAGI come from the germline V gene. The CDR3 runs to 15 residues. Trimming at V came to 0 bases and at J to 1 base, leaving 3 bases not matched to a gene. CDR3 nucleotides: TGTGCCAGCAGTTACTCGAAGGGACAGTCCTACGAGCAGTACTTC. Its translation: CASSYSKGQSYEQYF.

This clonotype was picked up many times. The CDR3, as DNA: TGCGCCAGCAGCCCGGGACAGGTCCCGTACGAGCAGTACTTC. Translating it yields CASSPGQVPYEQYF. The rearrangement links TRBV5-1 to TRBJ2-7; 8 nucleotides agree with TRBD1. The V segment lost 4 bases and the J segment 4 bases; nucleotides outside the gene matches: 7. CDR1 is SGHRS and CDR2 is YFSETQ in the germline V gene. The CDR3 contains 14 residues.

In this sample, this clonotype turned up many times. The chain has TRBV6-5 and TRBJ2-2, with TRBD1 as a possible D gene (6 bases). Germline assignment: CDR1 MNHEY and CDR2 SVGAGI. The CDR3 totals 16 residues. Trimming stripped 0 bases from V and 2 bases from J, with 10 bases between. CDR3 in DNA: TGTGCCAGCAGTTACTCGTACAGGGCCAACACCGGGGAGCTGTTTTTT. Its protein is CASSYSYRANTGELFF.

CDR3 loop: CASSLYRGWHLGGEETQYF. CDR3 DNA sequence: TGTGCCAGCAGTCTGTACAGGGGTTGGCATCTTGGGGGGGAAGAGACCCAGTACTTC. The genes are TRBV27 and TRBJ2-5, with D perhaps TRBD1 or TRBD2 (7 bases each). Germline V gene lookup returns CDR1 MNHEY and CDR2 SMNVEV (reference sequence). This CDR3 has 19 amino acids. The V gene lost 5 bases and the J gene lost 3 bases, with 28 bases spanning the gap.

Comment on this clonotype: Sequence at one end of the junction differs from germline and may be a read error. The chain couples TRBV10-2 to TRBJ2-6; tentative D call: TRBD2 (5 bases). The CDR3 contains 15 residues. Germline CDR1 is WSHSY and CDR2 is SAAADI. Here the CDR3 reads CASISFSAGTNVLTF. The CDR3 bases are TGCGCCAGCATATCTTTTAGCGCTGGGACCAACGTCCTGACTTTC.

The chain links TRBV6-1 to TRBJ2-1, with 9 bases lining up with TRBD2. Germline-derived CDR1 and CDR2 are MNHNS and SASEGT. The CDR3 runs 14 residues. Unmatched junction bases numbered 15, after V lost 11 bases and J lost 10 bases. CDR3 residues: CAGKASGMAGEQFF. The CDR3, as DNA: TGTGCCGGCAAGGCTAGCGGGATGGCGGGCGAGCAGTTCTTC.

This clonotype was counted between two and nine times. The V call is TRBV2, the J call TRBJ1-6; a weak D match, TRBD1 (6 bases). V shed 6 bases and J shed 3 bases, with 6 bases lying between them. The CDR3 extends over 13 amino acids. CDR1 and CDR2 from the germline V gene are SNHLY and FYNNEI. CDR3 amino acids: CASRTGYNSPLHF. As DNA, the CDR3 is TGTGCCAGCAGGACAGGCTATAATTCACCCCTCCACTTT.

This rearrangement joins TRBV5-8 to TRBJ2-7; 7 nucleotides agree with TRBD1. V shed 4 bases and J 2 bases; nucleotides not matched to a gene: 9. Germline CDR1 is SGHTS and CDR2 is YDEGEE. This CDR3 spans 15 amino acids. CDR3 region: CASSGPTGRPYEQYF. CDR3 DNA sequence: TGTGCCAGCAGCGGCCCGACAGGGAGACCCTACGAGCAGTACTTC.

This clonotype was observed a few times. The CDR3: CSVVGDTGELFF. The CDR3 DNA follows: TGCAGCGTTGTTGGAGACACCGGGGAGCTGTTTTTT. The chain combines TRBV29-1 with TRBJ2-2; no reliable D call. Germline values: CDR1 SQVTM, CDR2 ANQGSEA. This CDR3 comprises 12 residues. V was trimmed by 4 bases and J by 3 bases, leaving 6 bases between them.

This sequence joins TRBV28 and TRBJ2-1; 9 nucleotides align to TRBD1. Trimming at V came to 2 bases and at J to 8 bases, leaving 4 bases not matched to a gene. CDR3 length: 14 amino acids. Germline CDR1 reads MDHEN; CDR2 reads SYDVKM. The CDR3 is CASSLGTGRDEQFF. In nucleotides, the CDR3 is TGTGCCAGCAGTTTAGGGACAGGGAGGGATGAGCAGTTCTTC.

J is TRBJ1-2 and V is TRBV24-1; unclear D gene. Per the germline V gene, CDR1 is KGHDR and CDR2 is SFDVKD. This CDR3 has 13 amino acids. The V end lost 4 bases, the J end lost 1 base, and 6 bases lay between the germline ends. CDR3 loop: CATSDSLNYGYTF. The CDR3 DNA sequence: TGTGCCACCAGTGACAGTCTTAACTATGGCTACACCTTC.

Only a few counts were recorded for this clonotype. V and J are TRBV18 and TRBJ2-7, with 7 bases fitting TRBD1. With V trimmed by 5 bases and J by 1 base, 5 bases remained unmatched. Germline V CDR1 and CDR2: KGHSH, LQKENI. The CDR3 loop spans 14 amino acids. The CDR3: CASSEDRRSYEQYF. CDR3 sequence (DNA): TGTGCCAGCTCAGAGGACAGGCGATCCTACGAGCAGTACTTC.

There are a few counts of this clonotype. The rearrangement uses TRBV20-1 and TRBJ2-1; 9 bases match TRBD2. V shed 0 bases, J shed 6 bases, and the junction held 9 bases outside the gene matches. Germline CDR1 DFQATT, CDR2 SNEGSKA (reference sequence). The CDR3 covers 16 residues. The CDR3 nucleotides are TGCAGTGCTAGAGATCTAGATAGCGGGAGTAGCAATGAGCAGTTCTTC. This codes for CSARDLDSGSSNEQFF.